These T cell receptor beta chains were read from a single sample in a study of shared clonotypes between healthy human individuals. Only in-frame clones appear in the TCRdb table, and some are missing; sequencing was by immunoSEQ multiplex PCR. The sample shows approximately 1.5 million clones, 98% of them seen only once. The sequenced sample was naive CD4+ T cells sorted from blood. These receptors originate from a young man in good health. The CDR3 runs from the conserved cysteine through the conserved F or W. D genes are given only for firm matches. Clone size is not always given. Where it is, it says once, few, many or a class for expanded clones.

J gene | D gene | V gene | clone size | CDR3 protein | CDR3 DNA
TRBJ2-7 | TRBD1 | TRBV18 | . | CASSPLTDRGREQYF | TGTGCCAGCTCACCCTTAACGGACAGGGGGCGTGAGCAGTACTTC
TRBJ2-5 | TRBD2 | TRBV5-4 | . | CASSLDLGLAKNSGETQYF | TGTGCCAGCAGCTTAGATCTAGGACTAGCAAAAAATTCGGGTGAGACCCAGTACTTC
TRBJ1-4 | . | TRBV28 | once | CASSPLGEKLFF | TGTGCCAGCAGCCCTCTTGGTGAAAAACTGTTTTTT
TRBJ2-7 | TRBD1 | TRBV5-6 | . | CASSLETGAYEQYF | TGTGCCAGCAGCTTGGAGACAGGGGCCTACGAGCAGTACTTC
TRBJ2-7 | . | TRBV20-1 | once | CSARLMEQYF | TGCAGTGCTAGACTCATGGAGCAGTACTTC
TRBJ2-3 | . | TRBV5-5 | . | CASSFAQGPDTQYF | TGTGCCAGCAGCTTTGCACAGGGCCCAGATACGCAGTATTTT
TRBJ2-2 | . | TRBV7-9 | . | CASSLWVNTGELFF | TGTGCCAGCAGCTTATGGGTCAACACCGGGGAGCTGTTTTTT
TRBJ2-6 | . | TRBV19 | . | CASWARGAGANVLTF | TGTGCCAGTTGGGCCAGGGGCGCTGGGGCCAACGTCCTGACTTTC
TRBJ2-1 | TRBD2 | TRBV7-2 | . | CASSWVGGPSNEQFF | TGTGCCAGCAGCTGGGTGGGAGGGCCGTCCAATGAGCAGTTCTTC
TRBJ1-1 | TRBD1 | TRBV5-4 | . | CASSQAQGAGTEAFF | TGTGCCAGCAGCCAAGCACAGGGGGCTGGCACTGAAGCTTTCTTT
TRBJ2-7 | TRBD2 | TRBV5-8 | . | CASSLGRGTSGSVRYEQYF | TGTGCCAGCAGCTTGGGACGAGGGACTAGCGGGAGCGTTCGCTACGAGCAGTACTTC
TRBJ1-4 | . | TRBV7-2 | . | CASSLRPGAVEKLFF | TGTGCCAGCAGCTTACGTCCGGGGGCGGTAGAAAAACTGTTTTTT
TRBJ1-1 | . | TRBV21-1 | . | CASSKLPEGLTEAFF | TGTGCCAGCAGCAAACTCCCAGAGGGGCTCACTGAAGCTTTCTTT
TRBJ2-1 | . | TRBV7-9 | . | CASSLGGYEQFF | TGTGCCAGCAGCTTAGGGGGATATGAGCAGTTCTTC
TRBJ2-3 | TRBD2 | TRBV15 | . | CATSLGAGGRTDTQYF | TGTGCCACCAGCCTTGGGGCGGGAGGGAGGACAGATACGCAGTATTTT
TRBJ2-7 | . | TRBV18 | . | CASSPKSYEQYF | TGTGCCAGCTCACCTAAAAGCTACGAGCAGTACTTC
TRBJ1-4 | TRBD1 | TRBV28 | once | CASSFGRGQVNEKLFF | TGTGCCAGCAGTTTTGGCAGGGGGCAAGTTAATGAAAAACTGTTTTTT
TRBJ2-1 | . | TRBV25-1 | . | CASNMVGGVYNEQFF | TGTGCCAGCAATATGGTGGGCGGCGTTTACAATGAGCAGTTCTTC
TRBJ1-2 | TRBD1 | TRBV5-1 | . | CASSLRLTGEPAGYTF | TGCGCCAGCAGCTTGAGACTGACAGGGGAGCCCGCTGGCTACACCTTC
TRBJ2-3 | . | TRBV9 | . | CASSETGHLSTDTQYF | TGTGCCAGCAGCGAGACAGGACATCTTAGCACAGATACGCAGTATTTT
TRBJ2-2 | . | TRBV2 | . | CASSEQNRAGELFF | TGTGCCAGCAGTGAACAAAATAGGGCGGGGGAGCTGTTTTTT
TRBJ2-7 | TRBD1 | TRBV7-2 | . | CASSLVGGAQYF | TGTGCCAGCAGCTTAGTAGGGGGCGCACAGTACTTC
TRBJ2-1 | . | TRBV28 | . | CASERPPYDEQFF | TGTGCCAGTGAGCGACCCCCCTACGATGAGCAGTTCTTC
TRBJ2-2 | . | TRBV5-1 | . | CASSLGQTVTGELFF | TGCGCCAGCAGCTTGGGACAGACAGTCACCGGGGAGCTGTTTTTT